This entry lists 24 T cell receptor beta chains sequenced from one sample in a study of T cell responses to AZD1222 COVID-19 vaccine. Sequencing used immunoSEQ multiplex PCR; TCRdb keeps in-frame clones, though not all of them. This sample has about 53,000 clones, with about nine tenths found just once. Sequencing was performed on peripheral blood, taken 28 days after the second AZD1222 dose. These receptor sequences come from an adult who received the AZD1222 COVID-19 vaccine.

The J gene is TRBJ2-7, the V gene TRBV23-1; weak D call: TRBD1 (9 bases). TRBV23-1 is annotated as an ORF whose role is uncertain. Between the trimmed V and J ends, which lost 3 bases and 2 bases, there was a span of 29 bases. This CDR3 has 20 amino acids. The CDR3 sequence: CASSQRDRERAKRGPYEQYF. CDR3 DNA sequence: TGCGCCAGCAGTCAGCGGGACAGGGAGAGGGCCAAGCGGGGGCCCTACGAGCAGTACTTC.

The chain is built from TRBV10-2 and TRBJ2-7, with TRBD2 matching 8 bases. This CDR3 spans 13 amino acids. CDR1 WSHSY and CDR2 SAAADI come from the germline V gene. Germline trimming cut 3 bases from V and 7 bases from J; bases unmatched to any gene: 5. The chain's CDR3 is CASSESGLGEQYF. CDR3 coding DNA: TGCGCCAGCAGTGAATCGGGACTAGGGGAGCAGTACTTC.

Concerning this clone itself: A read error may produce the germline difference seen at one junction end. The chain joins TRBV4-1 to TRBJ1-2; unclear D gene. The germline CDR1 and CDR2 sequences are MGHRA and YSYEKL. This CDR3 has 15 amino acids. DNA of the CDR3: TGCGCCAGCAGCCAAGATCAAGCCGACCGCTATGGCTACATCTTC. Translation gives CASSQDQADRYGYIF.

This sequence joins TRBV28 and TRBJ1-5; a weak D match, TRBD1 (6 bases). The germline V gene encodes CDR1 MDHEN and CDR2 SYDVKM. The CDR3 is made up of 17 amino acids. V was shortened by 10 bases and J by 3 bases, with 25 bases between the two germline ends. The CDR3 DNA reads as TGTGCCACCTTCGGGGAGGAGGGGGGCCCTTACAATCAGCCCCAGCATTTT. It encodes CATFGEEGGPYNQPQHF.

The rearrangement joins TRBV6-5 to TRBJ1-1; a possible D gene is TRBD1 (5 bases). The germline V gene has CDR1 MNHEY and CDR2 SVGAGI. V lost 4 bases to trimming and J lost 4 bases, with 16 bases between them. The CDR3 is 15 residues long. CDR3 bases: TGTGCCAGCAGTTTTACAGGCATAATGGTCACTGAAGCTTTCTTT. It is translated as CASSFTGIMVTEAFF.

The chain has TRBV28 and TRBJ1-5; TRBD1 is a possible D gene (5 bases). The V and J ends lost 9 bases and 6 bases respectively, with 15 bases between them. The CDR3 extends over 13 amino acids. The germline V gene encodes CDR1 MDHEN and CDR2 SYDVKM. The CDR3 sequence: CASHSRVPQPQHF. Written as DNA, the CDR3 is TGTGCCAGTCACTCCAGGGTACCTCAGCCCCAGCATTTT.

For the CDR3, the DNA is TGTGCCAGCAGCCCAGGGGTCTCCTATAATTCACCCCTCCACTTT. Translated: CASSPGVSYNSPLHF. The chain joins TRBV7-6 to TRBJ1-6; possible D gene TRBD1, 6 bases. The CDR3 runs to 15 residues. The V end was cut by 5 bases, the J end by 0 bases, with 8 bases between. Per the germline V gene, CDR1 is SGHVS and CDR2 is FNYEAQ.

This chain joins TRBV3-1 (or the pseudogene TRBV3-2) and TRBJ2-2; the D gene is possibly TRBD1 (6 bases). Germline-derived CDR1 and CDR2 are LGHDT and YNNKEL (reference sequence). The CDR3 is 16 residues long. The V end was cut by 2 bases, the J end by 4 bases, with 14 bases between. This CDR3 is CASSQILGARTGELFF. The CDR3 bases are TGTGCCAGCAGCCAAATCCTGGGGGCGCGCACCGGGGAGCTGTTTTTT.

V and J are TRBV6-6 and TRBJ2-7; the D gene is possibly TRBD1 (6 bases). CDR3 length: 13 amino acids. CDR1 is MNHNY, CDR2 SVGAGI, per germline (reference sequence). The ends were cut back, 5 bases at V and 2 bases at J, with 10 bases in the middle. CDR3: CASSLQGPYEQYF. CDR3 nucleotides: TGTGCCAGCAGTCTACAGGGCCCCTACGAGCAGTACTTC.

The chain recombines TRBV5-1 with TRBJ2-1, with D perhaps TRBD2 (6 bases). Germline V gene sequence: CDR1 SGHRS, CDR2 YFSETQ. V lost 0 bases, J lost 3 bases, and 10 bases lay in between. The CDR3 length is 15 residues. CDR3 loop: CASSLEPGDYNEQFF. CDR3 in DNA: TGCGCCAGCAGCTTGGAGCCGGGGGACTACAATGAGCAGTTCTTC. The whole variable domain, remainder taken from reference TRBV5-1 and TRBJ2-1, is KAGVTQTPRYLIKTRGQQVTLSCSPISGHRSVSWYQQTPGQGLQFLFEYFSETQRNKGNFPGRFSGRQFSNSRSEMNVSTLELGDSALYLCASSLEPGDYNEQFFGPGTRLTVL.

This clone has just one count. V gene TRBV6-1 combines with J gene TRBJ2-1, with D possibly being TRBD1 (5 bases). Germline CDR1 MNHNS, CDR2 SASEGT. The CDR3 is made up of 15 amino acids. V lost 0 bases to trimming and J lost 5 bases, with 11 bases between them. Here the CDR3 DNA reads TGTGCCAGCAGTGAAGCGCTGGGGCCTCACAATGAGCAGTTCTTC. Its protein product is CASSEALGPHNEQFF.

The gene calls are TRBV11-1 and TRBJ2-1; TRBD2 agrees at 13 bases. Per the germline V gene, CDR1 is SGHAT and CDR2 is FQDESV (reference sequence). Trimming took 8 bases from V and 8 from J; bases not matched to a gene: 9. The CDR3 covers 15 residues. The CDR3 region is CASLLGLAGADEQFF. CDR3 DNA: TGTGCCAGCCTTCTTGGACTAGCGGGAGCGGATGAGCAGTTCTTC.

The chain has TRBV5-1 and TRBJ2-5; D is ambiguous. Trimming removed 0 bases from V and 3 bases from J, with 3 bases in between. This CDR3 region has 12 residues. Germline values: CDR1 SGHRS, CDR2 YFSETQ. The CDR3: CASSLAKETQYF. CDR3 coding DNA: TGCGCCAGCAGCTTGGCAAAAGAGACCCAGTACTTC.

Concerning this clone itself: The junction does not match germline at one end; this may be a read error. V usage is TRBV7-7 and J usage is TRBJ2-5, with TRBD2 matching 11 bases. This CDR3 contains 15 residues. Germline CDR1 is SSHAT and CDR2 is FNYEAQ (reference sequence). Written as DNA, the CDR3 is TGTGCTAGCAGTAAGACTAGCGGGGAGGTAGAGACCCAGTACTTC. Its protein product is CASSKTSGEVETQYF.

The chain's CDR3 is CASSYFGAYNEQFF. For the CDR3, the DNA is TGTGCCAGCAGTTACTTCGGGGCCTACAATGAGCAGTTCTTC. The J gene is TRBJ2-1, the V gene TRBV6-2 or TRBV6-3; D possibly corresponds to TRBD2 (5 bases). Germline V gene data show CDR1 as MNHEY and CDR2 as SVGEGT. The CDR3 spans 14 residues. Trimming took 1 base from V and 2 from J, leaving 6 bases between them.

The chain couples TRBV5-6 to TRBJ2-3; the match to TRBD2 covers 8 bases. CDR1 SGHDT and CDR2 YYEEEE come from the germline V gene. Trimming removed 6 bases from V and 4 bases from J; junction bases left unmatched: 4. This CDR3 is 13 amino acids long. Written as DNA, the CDR3 is TGTGCCAGCAACCTCGGGGGGGCAGATACGCAGTATTTT. It translates to CASNLGGADTQYF.

This clone was seen just once. This sequence joins TRBV5-4 and TRBJ1-2; the match to TRBD1 covers 9 bases. V lost 4 bases and J lost 8; bases outside the gene matches: 12. CDR1 is SGHNT, CDR2 YYREEE, per germline (reference sequence). The CDR3 consists of 15 residues. The CDR3 protein is CASSPTGDRERGYTF. CDR3 DNA: TGTGCCAGCAGCCCGACGGGGGACAGGGAGAGGGGCTACACCTTC.

The chain joins TRBV14 to TRBJ2-1; no clear D gene. V was trimmed by 3 bases and J by 6 bases, leaving 12 bases between them. The CDR3 consists of 14 residues. Looked up from germline, CDR1 is SGHDN and CDR2 is FVKESK. CDR3 protein: CASSHGRTINEQFF. The CDR3 DNA sequence: TGTGCCAGCAGCCACGGAAGGACGATCAATGAGCAGTTCTTC.

The chain carries TRBV6-1 and TRBJ1-1, with TRBD1 matching over 7 bases. The V gene's germline CDR1 is MNHNS and CDR2 SASEGT. V shed 5 bases, J shed 10 bases, and the junction held 7 bases outside the gene matches. This CDR3 has 12 residues. DNA for the CDR3: TGTGCCAGCAGTAGGGCCAGACAGGGAGCTTTCTTT. Residues: CASSRARQGAFF.

V gene TRBV2 combines with J gene TRBJ2-2; D is unclear. Germline V gene lookup returns CDR1 SNHLY and CDR2 FYNNEI. The CDR3 is 13 amino acids. The V end lost 7 bases, the J end lost 0 bases, and 6 bases lay between the germline ends. CDR3 loop: CASNEANTGELFF. The CDR3, as DNA: TGTGCCAGCAACGAAGCGAACACCGGGGAGCTGTTTTTT. Full variable domain (outside the CDR3, taken from reference TRBV2 and TRBJ2-2): EPEVTQTPSHQVTQMGQEVILRCVPISNHLYFYWYRQILGQKVEFLVSFYNNEISEKSEIFDDQFSVERPDGSNFTLKIRSTKLEDSAMYFCASNEANTGELFFGEGSRLTVL.

V is TRBV25-1 and J is TRBJ1-6; D is ambiguous. The CDR3 loop spans 14 amino acids. The germline V and J ends were trimmed by 8 bases and 4 bases, with 12 bases remaining between them. CDR1 is MGHDK, CDR2 SYGVNS, per germline. CDR3 protein: CASGRMGYNSPLHF. DNA of the CDR3: TGTGCCAGCGGCAGAATGGGGTATAATTCACCCCTCCACTTT.

This clone came up once. The V gene is TRBV6-1, the J gene TRBJ1-2, with D tentatively TRBD1 (5 bases). V was cut by 3 bases and J by 10 bases, with 12 bases left in between. The germline V gene encodes CDR1 MNHNS and CDR2 SASEGT. The CDR3 consists of 12 residues. This chain's CDR3 is CASSDRGEVYTF. The DNA of the CDR3 is TGTGCCAGCAGTGATAGAGGGGAGGTCTACACCTTC.

J is TRBJ2-5 and V is TRBV15; a weak D match, TRBD2 (6 bases). The CDR3 is 15 residues long. From germline, CDR1 is LNHNV and CDR2 YYDKDF (reference sequence). Trimming removed 5 bases from V and 5 bases from J, with 18 bases in between. CDR3 nucleotides: TGTGCCACCAGCGCGCCGGGCTGGGGGGAGGAGACCCAGTACTTC. Amino acids: CATSAPGWGEETQYF.

This chain links TRBV10-3 with TRBJ2-7, with 9 nucleotides matching TRBD1. The CDR3 extends over 14 amino acids. V trimming: 7 bases; J trimming: 3 bases; junction bases outside the gene matches: 7. The germline gives CDR1 ENHRY, CDR2 SYGVKD. The CDR3 here is CAITMDRGSYEQYF. CDR3 sequence (DNA): TGTGCCATCACTATGGACAGGGGAAGCTACGAGCAGTACTTC.